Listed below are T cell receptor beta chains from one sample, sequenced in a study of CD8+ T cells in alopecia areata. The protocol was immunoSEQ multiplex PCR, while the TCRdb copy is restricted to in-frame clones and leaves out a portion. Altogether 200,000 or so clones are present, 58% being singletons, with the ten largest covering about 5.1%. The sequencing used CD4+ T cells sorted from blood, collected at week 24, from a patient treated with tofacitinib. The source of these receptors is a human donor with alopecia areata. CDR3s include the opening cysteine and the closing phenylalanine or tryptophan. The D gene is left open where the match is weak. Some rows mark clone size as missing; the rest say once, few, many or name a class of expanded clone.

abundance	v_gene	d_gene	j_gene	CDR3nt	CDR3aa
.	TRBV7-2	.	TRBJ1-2	TGTGCCAGCAGCCCTCGCAGAGGGGCAGGGCCCAACTATGGCTACACCTTC	CASSPRRGAGPNYGYTF
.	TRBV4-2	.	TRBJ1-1	TGTGCCAGCAGCCAAGATCCCAGGGAGGGCACTGAAGCTTTCTTT	CASSQDPREGTEAFF
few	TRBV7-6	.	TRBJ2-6	TGTGCCAGCAGCTTAAATGACAGAGCCAACGTCCTGACTTTC	CASSLNDRANVLTF
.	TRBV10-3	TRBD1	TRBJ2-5	TGTGCCATCAGCAGGGACAGCGCGCAAGAGACCCAGTACTTC	CAISRDSAQETQYF
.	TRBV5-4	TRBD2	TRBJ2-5	TGTGCCAGCAGTACCAGAAGCGGGACGGCGGAGACCCAGTACTTC	CASSTRSGTAETQYF
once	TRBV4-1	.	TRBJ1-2	TGCGCCAGCAGCCAAGGCGACAGTAACTATGGCTACACCTTC	CASSQGDSNYGYTF
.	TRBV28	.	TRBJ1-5	TGTGCCAGCAGTTCTCAATTCCAGGGTCAGCCCCAGCATTTT	CASSSQFQGQPQHF
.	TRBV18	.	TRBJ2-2	TGTGCCAGCTCACTGATAGGGACTCCCAGGAACACCGGGGAGCTGTTTTTT	CASSLIGTPRNTGELFF
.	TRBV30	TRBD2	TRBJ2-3	TGTGCCTGGACTAAACCAGCGGGAGGAACAGATACGCAGTATTTT	CAWTKPAGGTDTQYF
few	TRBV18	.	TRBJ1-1	TGTGCCAGCTCACCAGTGACAGACATGAACACTGAAGCTTTCTTT	CASSPVTDMNTEAFF
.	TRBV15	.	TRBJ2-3	TGTGCCACCAGCAGAGACCGGGCCCCAGATACGCAGTATTTT	CATSRDRAPDTQYF
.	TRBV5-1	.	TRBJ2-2	TGCGCCAGCAGCTTGGGGGGGCCGGCCACCGGGGAGCTGTTTTTT	CASSLGGPATGELFF
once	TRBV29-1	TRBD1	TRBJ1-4	TGCAGCGCGGACAGGGGTGGTGAAAAACTGTTTTTT	CSADRGGEKLFF
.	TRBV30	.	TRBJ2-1	TGTGCCTGGAGCCCGGGAGCGACCTACAATGAGCAGTTCTTC	CAWSPGATYNEQFF
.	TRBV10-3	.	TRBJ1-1	TGTGCCATCAGTGAGTCGGCATGGGGCACTGAAGCTTTCTTT	CAISESAWGTEAFF
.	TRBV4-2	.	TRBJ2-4	TGTGCCAGCAGCCAAGATGATAGGCCAAACCAAAACATTCAGTACTTC	CASSQDDRPNQNIQYF
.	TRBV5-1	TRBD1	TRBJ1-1	TGCGCCAGCAGCGATGGGACAGGGGGCACTGAAGCTTTCTTT	CASSDGTGGTEAFF
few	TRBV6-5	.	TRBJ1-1	TGTGCCAGCAGTTTTGGGGGCGGCACTGAAGCTTTCTTT	CASSFGGGTEAFF
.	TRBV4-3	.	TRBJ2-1	TGCGCCAGCCTCCCCAAACGGGCATACAATGAGCAGTTCTTC	CASLPKRAYNEQFF
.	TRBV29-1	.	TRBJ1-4	TGCAGCGTTGGGACTCGGCACAGTGAAAAACTGTTTTTT	CSVGTRHSEKLFF
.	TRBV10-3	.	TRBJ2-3	TGTGCCATCAGGAACACAGATACGCAGTATTTT	CAIRNTDTQYF
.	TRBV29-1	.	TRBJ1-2	TGCAGCGTTGAAGATCGGAAGGGGAGGACTGGCTACACCTTC	CSVEDRKGRTGYTF
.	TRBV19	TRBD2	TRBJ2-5	TGTGCCAGTAGTCCGAGGCTAGCGGGCGGCGAGACCCAGTACTTC	CASSPRLAGGETQYF
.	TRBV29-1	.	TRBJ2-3	TGCAGCGTTGCCCCCGCCCTAGGGGGGGGCACAGATACGCAGTATTTT	CSVAPALGGGTDTQYF
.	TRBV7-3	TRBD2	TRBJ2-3	TGTGCCAGCAGCTTAAATGGGAGGGTTGGGGATAGCACAGATACGCAGTATTTT	CASSLNGRVGDSTDTQYF
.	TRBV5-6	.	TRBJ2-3	TGTGCCAGCAGCTTGGGTCTCGCTAGCGGCACAGATACGCAGTATTTT	CASSLGLASGTDTQYF
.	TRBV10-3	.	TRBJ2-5	TGTGCCATCAGTGAGCTGGGTCACAAAGAGACCCAGTACTTC	CAISELGHKETQYF
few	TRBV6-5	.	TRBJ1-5	TGTGCCAGCAGTTCGCAGGGAAACAATCAGCCCCAGCATTTT	CASSSQGNNQPQHF
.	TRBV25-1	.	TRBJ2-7	TGTGCCAGCAGGGGGATCGAAAAGAACGAGCAGTACTTC	CASRGIEKNEQYF
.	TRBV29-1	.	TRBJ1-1	TGCAGCGTTGAGAGGGGGATGAACACTGAAGCTTTCTTT	CSVERGMNTEAFF
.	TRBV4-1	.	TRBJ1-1	TGCGCCAGCAGCCGCCTAGGAGGGAGGAGGAACACTGAAGCTTTCTTT	CASSRLGGRRNTEAFF
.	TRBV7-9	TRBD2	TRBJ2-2	TGTGCCAGCAGCTTGACTAGCGGGAGTTACACCGGGGAGCTGTTTTTT	CASSLTSGSYTGELFF
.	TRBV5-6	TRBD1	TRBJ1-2	TGTGCCAGCAGGCAGGTGGGACAGTACTATGGCTACACCTTC	CASRQVGQYYGYTF
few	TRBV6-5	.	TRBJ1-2	TGTGCCAGCAGTTACATCGGGAACAACTATGGCTACACCTTC	CASSYIGNNYGYTF
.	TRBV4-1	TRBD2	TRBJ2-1	TGCGCCAGCAGCCCCGGGAGGTCTAGCGGGAGTCGCAATGAGCAGTTCTTC	CASSPGRSSGSRNEQFF
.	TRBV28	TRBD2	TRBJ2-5	TGTGCCAGCAGCAGTCCCGGACTAGCGGGAGGGGAGACCCAGTACTTC	CASSSPGLAGGETQYF
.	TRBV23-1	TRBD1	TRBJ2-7	TGCGCCAGCAGTCAATCTATCACCGGGACAGGGTCCTACGAGCAGTACTTC	CASSQSITGTGSYEQYF
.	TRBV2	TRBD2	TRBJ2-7	TGTGCCAGCAGCGGGACTAGCGGGAAAAGCTACGAGCAGTACTTC	CASSGTSGKSYEQYF
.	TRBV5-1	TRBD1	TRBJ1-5	TGCGCCAGCAGCTTTACAAGGGGACGGGACAGGGCGACATCGGGTCAGCCCCAGCATTTT	CASSFTRGRDRATSGQPQHF
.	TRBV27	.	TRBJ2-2	TGTGCCAGCAGTAACAGGCCTAACACCGGGGAGCTGTTTTTT	CASSNRPNTGELFF
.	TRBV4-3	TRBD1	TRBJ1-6	TGCGCCAGCAGCCAAGGGGGCCCGGGACAGGGATATTCACCCCTCCACTTT	CASSQGGPGQGYSPLHF
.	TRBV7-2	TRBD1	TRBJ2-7	TGTGCCAGCAGCCCAAGGACAGGGGGCTCCTACGAGCAGTACTTC	CASSPRTGGSYEQYF
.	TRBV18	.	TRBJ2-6	TGTGCCAGCTCATTGCAGGGCGCTGGGGCCAACGTCCTGACTTTC	CASSLQGAGANVLTF
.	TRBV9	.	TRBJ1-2	TGTGCCAGCAGCGCGTACCAGGGGAGGGGAGGCTACACCTTC	CASSAYQGRGGYTF
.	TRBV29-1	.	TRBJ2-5	TGCAGCGTTGATGGGGGAGCTGAGACCCAGTACTTC	CSVDGGAETQYF
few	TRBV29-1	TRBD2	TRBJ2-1	TGCAGCGTTGGGGCGGGAGGGATATACAATGAGCAGTTCTTC	CSVGAGGIYNEQFF
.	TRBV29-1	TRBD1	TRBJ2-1	TGCAGCGTCCTACGGGGGACAGGGCTGTTGCACAATGAGCAGTTCTTC	CSVLRGTGLLHNEQFF
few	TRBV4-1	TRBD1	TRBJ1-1	TGCGCCAGCAGCCAAGAGGACAGGGCGAACACTGAAGCTTTCTTT	CASSQEDRANTEAFF